The 22 T cell receptor beta chains below were found in one sample sequenced in a study of PD-L1 blockade in urothelial cancer. The method was immunoSEQ multiplex PCR; TCRdb's version includes in-frame clones alone and lacks a portion of them. This table holds roughly 100,000 clones, approximately 85% found once. The sequencing used PBMCs, collected around atezolizumab (anti-PD-L1) treatment. All receptors derive from a man aged 45-65 years with urothelial cancer.

This rearrangement joins TRBV6-1 to TRBJ2-7, with TRBD1 matching 9 bases. This CDR3 has 14 residues. The J segment lost 3 bases and the V segment lost 5 bases, leaving 5 bases of the junction unmatched. Germline assignment: CDR1 MNHNS and CDR2 SASEGT. The CDR3 region is CASSRTGEFYEQYF. The CDR3 DNA sequence: TGTGCCAGCAGTCGGACAGGGGAGTTCTACGAGCAGTACTTC.

J is TRBJ2-7 and V is TRBV27, with 9 bases that match TRBD2. The germline V gene encodes CDR1 MNHEY and CDR2 SMNVEV (reference sequence). The CDR3 is 19 residues long. J lost 3 bases, V lost 0 bases, and 15 bases had no gene match. The CDR3 sequence is CASSLSRRGGRGDLYEQYF. The CDR3 DNA follows: TGTGCCAGCAGTTTATCCCGGCGGGGGGGCAGGGGGGACCTCTACGAGCAGTACTTC.

The chain couples TRBV11-2 to TRBJ2-3; 10 bases fit TRBD1. V lost 0 bases, J lost 1 base, and 4 bases stayed unmatched. The CDR3 has 17 residues. Germline CDR1 reads SGHAT; CDR2 reads FQNNGV. The DNA of the CDR3 is TGTGCCAGCAGCTTAGAGGGACAGGGGATGGGCACAGATACGCAGTATTTT. It translates to CASSLEGQGMGTDTQYF.

CDR3 DNA sequence: TGTGCCAGTAGAGACAGGGGGGTGGCTTTCTTT. Translation: CASRDRGVAFF. V and J are TRBV19 and TRBJ1-1; 9 bases match TRBD1. J gave up 11 bases and V 6 bases, and 4 bases lay outside the gene matches. The germline V gene has CDR1 LNHDA and CDR2 SQIVND (reference sequence). This CDR3 is built from 11 residues.

V gene TRBV23-1 combines with J gene TRBJ2-7, with 8 bases aligning to TRBD1. TRBV23-1 carries the ORF label, with uncertain function. The ends lost 4 bases at V and 6 bases at J; junction bases unmatched: 8. CDR3 size: 14 residues. This CDR3 reads CASSPPDRVGEQYF. DNA for the CDR3: TGCGCCAGCAGTCCGCCGGACAGGGTGGGCGAGCAGTACTTC.

The chain uses TRBV29-1 and TRBJ2-1, with 8 bases lining up with TRBD1. Germline CDR1 SQVTM, CDR2 ANQGSEA. J gave up 2 bases and V 7 bases, and 7 bases lay outside the gene matches. The CDR3 covers 14 residues. The chain's CDR3 is CSARGQGPYNEQFF. CDR3 DNA sequence: TGCAGCGCCCGAGGACAGGGCCCCTACAATGAGCAGTTCTTC.

This chain links TRBV28 with TRBJ1-1, with D hard to call. The V end was cut by 4 bases, the J end by 1 base, with 10 bases between. This CDR3 has 14 amino acids. The V gene's germline CDR1 is MDHEN and CDR2 SYDVKM. DNA for the CDR3: TGTGCCAGCAGTTCGCGATGGGCGAACACTGAAGCTTTCTTT. Protein: CASSSRWANTEAFF.

The chain recombines TRBV7-2 with TRBJ1-6, with D possibly TRBD1 on 6 matching bases. There are 14 residues in the CDR3. V was shortened by 5 bases and J by 10 bases, with 15 bases between the two germline ends. Germline lookup yields CDR1 SGHTA and CDR2 FQGNSA. The CDR3 coding sequence is TGTGCCAGCAGCCTGGCAGGGGTAGGGTCACCCCTCCACTTT. Protein product: CASSLAGVGSPLHF.

The chain employs TRBV25-1 and TRBJ2-7; 7 bases are a match to TRBD2. There are 13 residues in the CDR3. CDR1 MGHDK and CDR2 SYGVNS come from the germline V gene. V was pared by 6 bases and J by 1 base, with 3 bases of the junction left unmatched. CDR3 sequence: CASRPAGSYEQYF. Here the CDR3 DNA reads TGTGCCAGCAGGCCAGCGGGGTCCTACGAGCAGTACTTC.

The chain links TRBV30 to TRBJ1-5; D uncertain. The CDR3 runs to 14 residues. Germline-derived CDR1 and CDR2 are GTSNPN and SVGIG (reference sequence). Trimming pared 2 bases from V and 8 bases from J, leaving 16 bases between. CDR3 nucleotide sequence: TGTGCCTGGAGTCCCTACCAAGAAAGAAAGCCCCAGCATTTT. Its protein is CAWSPYQERKPQHF.

V gene TRBV9 combines with J gene TRBJ2-3; D possibly corresponds to TRBD1 (6 bases). CDR3 length: 15 amino acids. Trimming stripped 0 bases from V and 6 bases from J, with 14 bases between. Germline V gene data show CDR1 as SGDLS and CDR2 as YYNGEE. CDR3 nucleotides: TGTGCCAGCAGCGTAGAAGGGGGAAGACGGGATACGCAGTATTTT. It translates to CASSVEGGRRDTQYF.

J is TRBJ2-1 and V is TRBV30, with 9 positions matching TRBD2. CDR1 and CDR2 from the germline V gene are GTSNPN and SVGIG (reference sequence). V gave up 0 bases and J gave up 7 bases; unmatched junction bases: 7. The CDR3 covers 15 residues. CDR3 sequence (DNA): TGTGCCTGGAGTGTAGCGGGAGGCTTGGGGAATGAGCAGTTCTTC. Its translation: CAWSVAGGLGNEQFF.

The chain recombines TRBV28 with TRBJ2-7; 10 positions match TRBD2. With 4 bases clipped from V and 4 bases from J, the junction kept 4 bases outside the gene matches. Germline CDR1 reads MDHEN; CDR2 reads SYDVKM. The CDR3 covers 14 residues. CDR3 sequence (DNA): TGTGCCAGCAGTTGGGCTAGCGGGAGTTACGAGCAGTACTTC. Translation gives CASSWASGSYEQYF.

V and J are TRBV27 and TRBJ1-2; 9 nucleotides line up with TRBD1. Germline CDR1 MNHEY, CDR2 SMNVEV (reference sequence). V shed 5 bases, J shed 3 bases, and the junction held 13 bases outside the gene matches. The CDR3 contains 17 residues. CDR3 protein: CASSPLALGQGYYGYTF. Here the CDR3 DNA reads TGTGCCAGCAGTCCTTTGGCCTTGGGACAGGGTTACTATGGCTACACCTTC.

This chain joins TRBV5-6 and TRBJ2-3, with 8 nucleotides matching TRBD1. This CDR3 is 16 amino acids long. CDR1 is SGHDT and CDR2 is YYEEEE in the germline V gene. V was pared by 3 bases and J by 2 bases, with 8 bases of the junction left unmatched. The CDR3, as DNA: TGTGCCAGCAGCTCGATAGACAGGGGTTTCACAGATACGCAGTATTTT. It specifies CASSSIDRGFTDTQYF.

The chain couples TRBV5-4 to TRBJ2-1; a possible D gene is TRBD2 (7 bases). V lost 4 bases to trimming and J lost 1 base, with 15 bases between them. From germline, CDR1 is SGHNT and CDR2 YYREEE (reference sequence). The CDR3 loop spans 16 amino acids. The CDR3 loop reads CASSGEGGISYNEQFF. CDR3 DNA: TGTGCCAGCAGCGGGGAGGGGGGCATATCCTACAATGAGCAGTTCTTC.

This chain connects TRBV30 to TRBJ2-7; D not certain. V lost 0 bases and J lost 5, with 5 bases in between. Germline V gene lookup returns CDR1 GTSNPN and CDR2 SVGIG (reference sequence). The CDR3 runs 11 residues. CDR3 region: CAWSVENEQYF. CDR3 sequence (DNA): TGTGCCTGGAGTGTTGAGAACGAGCAGTACTTC.

This clone came up once. J is TRBJ1-5 and V is TRBV2; tentatively, D is TRBD1 (5 bases). The CDR3 spans 14 residues. Deletions cut 6 bases from V and 2 bases from J, with 11 bases between. Germline loops: CDR1 SNHLY, CDR2 FYNNEI. The CDR3 reads CASSDEGGNQPQHF. CDR3 nucleotides: TGTGCCAGCAGCGATGAAGGGGGCAATCAGCCCCAGCATTTT.

A few counts support this clone. The chain couples TRBV7-8 to TRBJ1-6; D ambiguous. V was cut by 2 bases and J by 6 bases, with 8 bases left in between. The CDR3 has 14 amino acids. CDR1 is SGHVS and CDR2 is FQNEAQ in the germline V gene. The CDR3 DNA reads TGTGCCAGCAGCTTAAAACACATTAATTCACCCCTCCACTTT. Translating gives CASSLKHINSPLHF.

This clone was recorded a few times. The V and J genes are TRBV5-1 and TRBJ2-5; D unresolved. Germline lookup yields CDR1 SGHRS and CDR2 YFSETQ. With 1 base removed from V and 2 bases from J, the gap between germline ends came to 9 bases. There are 14 residues in the CDR3. DNA for the CDR3: TGCGCCAGCAGCTTGCTACAGCAACAAGAGACCCAGTACTTC. It specifies CASSLLQQQETQYF.

The V gene is TRBV6-1, the J gene TRBJ2-7, with 9 bases aligning to TRBD2. V shed 4 bases and J 3 bases; nucleotides not matched to a gene: 4. Germline V gene data show CDR1 as MNHNS and CDR2 as SASEGT. CDR3 length: 14 amino acids. The CDR3 reads CASSGTSAFYEQYF. Written as DNA, the CDR3 is TGTGCCAGCAGTGGGACTAGCGCTTTCTACGAGCAGTACTTC.

The chain is built from TRBV27 and TRBJ2-7; D perhaps matches TRBD2 (6 bases). Germline CDR1 is MNHEY and CDR2 is SMNVEV (reference sequence). Deletions cut 0 bases from V and 4 bases from J, with 13 bases between. This CDR3 region has 15 residues. The CDR3 DNA reads as TGTGCCAGCAGTTTATCGCGGGGTGTTCAATACGAGCAGTACTTC. Encoded protein: CASSLSRGVQYEQYF.